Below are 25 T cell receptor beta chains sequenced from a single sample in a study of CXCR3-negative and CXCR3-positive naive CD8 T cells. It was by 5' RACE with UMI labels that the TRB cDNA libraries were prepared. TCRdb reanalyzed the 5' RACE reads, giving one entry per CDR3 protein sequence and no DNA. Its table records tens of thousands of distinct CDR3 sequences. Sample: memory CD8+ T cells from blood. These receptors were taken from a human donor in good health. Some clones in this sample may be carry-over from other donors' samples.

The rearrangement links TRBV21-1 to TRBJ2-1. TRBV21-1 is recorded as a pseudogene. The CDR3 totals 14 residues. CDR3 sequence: CASKVQSSYNEQFF.

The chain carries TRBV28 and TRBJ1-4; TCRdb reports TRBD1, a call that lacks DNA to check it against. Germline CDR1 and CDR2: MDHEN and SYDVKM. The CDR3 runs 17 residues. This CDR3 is CASSSPGQGSTNEKLFF.

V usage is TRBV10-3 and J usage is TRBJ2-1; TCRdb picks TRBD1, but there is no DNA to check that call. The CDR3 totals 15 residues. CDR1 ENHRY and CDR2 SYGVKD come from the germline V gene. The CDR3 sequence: CAISGGQGAADEQFF.

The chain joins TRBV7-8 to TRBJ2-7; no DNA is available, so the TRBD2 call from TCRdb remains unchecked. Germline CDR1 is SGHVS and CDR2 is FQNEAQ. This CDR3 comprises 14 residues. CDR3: CASSSLAGGYEQYF.

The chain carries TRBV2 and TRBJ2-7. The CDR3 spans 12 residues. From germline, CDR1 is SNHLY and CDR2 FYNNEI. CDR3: CASSDSPYEQYF.

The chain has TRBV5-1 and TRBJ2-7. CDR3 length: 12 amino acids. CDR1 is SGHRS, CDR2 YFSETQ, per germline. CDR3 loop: CASSYSSYEQYF.

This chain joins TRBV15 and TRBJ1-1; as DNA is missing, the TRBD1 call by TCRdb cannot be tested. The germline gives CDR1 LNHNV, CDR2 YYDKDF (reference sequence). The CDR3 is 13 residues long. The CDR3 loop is CATSDRVDTEAFF. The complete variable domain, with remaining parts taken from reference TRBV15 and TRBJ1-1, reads DAMVIQNPRYQVTQFGKPVTLSCSQTLNHNVMYWYQQKSSQAPKLLFHYYDKDFNNEADTPDNFQSRRPNTSFCFLDIRSPGLGDTAMYLCATSDRVDTEAFFGQGTRLTVV.

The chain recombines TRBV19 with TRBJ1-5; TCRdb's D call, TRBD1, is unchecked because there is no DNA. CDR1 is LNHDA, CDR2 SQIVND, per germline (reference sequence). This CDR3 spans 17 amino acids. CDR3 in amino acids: CASRPGTAYYSNQPQHF.

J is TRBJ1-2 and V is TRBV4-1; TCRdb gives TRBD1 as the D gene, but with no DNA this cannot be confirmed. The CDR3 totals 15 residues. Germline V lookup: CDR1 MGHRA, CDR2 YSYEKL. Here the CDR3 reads CASSQGTMAVYGYTF.

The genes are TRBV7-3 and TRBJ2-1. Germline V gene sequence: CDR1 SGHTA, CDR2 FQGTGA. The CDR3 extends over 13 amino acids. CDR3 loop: CASSLDGYNEQFF.

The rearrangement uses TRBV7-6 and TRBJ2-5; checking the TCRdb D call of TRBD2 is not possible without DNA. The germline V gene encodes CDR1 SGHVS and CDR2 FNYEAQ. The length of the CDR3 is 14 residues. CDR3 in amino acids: CASYPGTPDETQYF.

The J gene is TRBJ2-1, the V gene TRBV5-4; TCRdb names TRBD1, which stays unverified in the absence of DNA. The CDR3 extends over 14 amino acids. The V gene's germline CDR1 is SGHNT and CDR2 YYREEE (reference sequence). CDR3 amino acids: CASSKDRAWGEQFF.

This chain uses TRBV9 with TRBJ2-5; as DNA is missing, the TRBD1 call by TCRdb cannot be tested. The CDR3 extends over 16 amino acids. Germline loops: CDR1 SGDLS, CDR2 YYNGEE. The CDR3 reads CASSASRDSDQETQYF.

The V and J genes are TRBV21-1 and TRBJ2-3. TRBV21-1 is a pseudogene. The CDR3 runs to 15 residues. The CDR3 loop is CASSKDSTSTDTQYF.

This CDR3 is CASSPSQGGADTQYF. The chain uses TRBV4-1 and TRBJ2-3; TCRdb indicates TRBD2, and absent DNA this call remains unverified. In germline, CDR1 is MGHRA, CDR2 YSYEKL. The CDR3 runs 15 residues.

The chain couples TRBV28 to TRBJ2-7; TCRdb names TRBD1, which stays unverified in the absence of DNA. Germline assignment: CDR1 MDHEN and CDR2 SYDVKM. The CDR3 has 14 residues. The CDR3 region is CASSLRGGQYEQYF.

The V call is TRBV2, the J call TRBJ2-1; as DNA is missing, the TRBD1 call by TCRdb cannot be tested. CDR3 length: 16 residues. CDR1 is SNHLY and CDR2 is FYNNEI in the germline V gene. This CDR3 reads CASTAVDSISYNEQFF. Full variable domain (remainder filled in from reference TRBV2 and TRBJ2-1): EPEVTQTPSHQVTQMGQEVILRCVPISNHLYFYWYRQILGQKVEFLVSFYNNEISEKSEIFDDQFSVERPDGSNFTLKIRSTKLEDSAMYFCASTAVDSISYNEQFFGPGTRLTVL.

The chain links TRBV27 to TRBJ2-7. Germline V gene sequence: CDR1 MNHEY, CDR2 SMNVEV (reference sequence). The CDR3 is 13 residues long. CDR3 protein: CASGLDGSYEQYF.

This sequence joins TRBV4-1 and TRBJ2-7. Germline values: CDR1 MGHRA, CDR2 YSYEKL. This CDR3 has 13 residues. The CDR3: CASSPTTLYEQYF.

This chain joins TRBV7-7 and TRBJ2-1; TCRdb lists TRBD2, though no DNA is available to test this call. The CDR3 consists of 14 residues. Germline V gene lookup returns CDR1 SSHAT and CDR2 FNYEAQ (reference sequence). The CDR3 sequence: CASSLRLAGDEQFF.

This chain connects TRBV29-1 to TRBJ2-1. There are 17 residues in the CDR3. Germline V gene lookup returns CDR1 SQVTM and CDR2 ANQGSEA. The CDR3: CSVELLQPRSSYNEQFF.

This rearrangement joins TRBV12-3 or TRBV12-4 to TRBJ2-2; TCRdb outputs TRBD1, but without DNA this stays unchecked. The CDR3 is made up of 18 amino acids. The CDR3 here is CASSSAGTGDPNTGELFF.

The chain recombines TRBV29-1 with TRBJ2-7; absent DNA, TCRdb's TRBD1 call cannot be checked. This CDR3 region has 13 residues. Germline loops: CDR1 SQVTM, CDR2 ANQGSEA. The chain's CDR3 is CSVARDRVYEQYF.

The CDR3 spells CSGDSSYGYTF. The rearrangement links TRBV20-1 to TRBJ1-2. CDR3 size: 11 residues. Germline loops: CDR1 DFQATT, CDR2 SNEGSKA (reference sequence).

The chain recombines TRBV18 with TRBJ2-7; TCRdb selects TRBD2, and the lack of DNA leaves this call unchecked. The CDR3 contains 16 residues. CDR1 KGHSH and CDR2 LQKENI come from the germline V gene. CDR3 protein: CASSLSQGQAIYEQYF. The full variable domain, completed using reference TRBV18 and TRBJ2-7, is NAGVMQNPRHLVRRRGQEARLRCSPMKGHSHVYWYRQLPEEGLKFMVYLQKENIIDESGMPKERFSAEFPKEGPSILRIQQVVRGDSAAYFCASSLSQGQAIYEQYFGPGTRLTVT.